This T cell receptor beta chain was sequenced in a study of OX40 agonist ivuxolimab in advanced cancers. In the study overall: Males comprised roughly four fifths of the group, whose mean age was around 62 years (range 23 to 79).

The CDR3 loop spans 14 amino acids. Looked up from germline, CDR1 is MNHEY and CDR2 is SVGAGI. The J segment lost 2 bases and the V segment lost 6 bases, leaving 4 bases of the junction unmatched. The protocol was immunoSEQ multiplex PCR, while the TCRdb copy is restricted to in-frame clones and leaves out a portion. The sample has tens of thousands of clones, 75% to 90% seen once. This clone was observed once. Sequencing was performed on CD4+ or CD8+ T cells sorted from blood, taken in a trial of the OX40 agonist ivuxolimab. This TCR was recovered from an adult with an advanced solid tumor such as melanoma, head and neck, liver or kidney cancer. The chain recombines TRBV6-5 with TRBJ2-3; 8 bases agree with TRBD1. CDR3 nucleotide sequence: TGTGCCAGCAGCCTGACAGGGGTCACAGATACGCAGTATTTT. Translation gives CASSLTGVTDTQYF.